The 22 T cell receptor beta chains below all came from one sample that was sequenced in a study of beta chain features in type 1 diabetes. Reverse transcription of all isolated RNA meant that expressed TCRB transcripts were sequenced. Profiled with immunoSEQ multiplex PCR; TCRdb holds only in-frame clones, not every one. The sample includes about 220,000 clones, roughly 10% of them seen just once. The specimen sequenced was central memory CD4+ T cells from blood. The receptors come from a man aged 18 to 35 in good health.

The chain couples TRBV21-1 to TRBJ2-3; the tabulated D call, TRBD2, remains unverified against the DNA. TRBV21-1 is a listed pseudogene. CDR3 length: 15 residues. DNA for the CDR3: TGTGCCAGCAGCAAAAGAAGTGGACGCGGGGATACGCAGTATTTT. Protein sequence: CASSKRSGRGDTQYF.

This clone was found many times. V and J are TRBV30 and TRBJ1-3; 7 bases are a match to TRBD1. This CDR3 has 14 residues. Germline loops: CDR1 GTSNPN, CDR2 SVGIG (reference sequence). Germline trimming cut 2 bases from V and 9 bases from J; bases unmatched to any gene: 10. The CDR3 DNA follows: TGTGCCTGGAGTCCTACAGGGGCCGGAGGCACCATATATTTT. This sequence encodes CAWSPTGAGGTIYF.

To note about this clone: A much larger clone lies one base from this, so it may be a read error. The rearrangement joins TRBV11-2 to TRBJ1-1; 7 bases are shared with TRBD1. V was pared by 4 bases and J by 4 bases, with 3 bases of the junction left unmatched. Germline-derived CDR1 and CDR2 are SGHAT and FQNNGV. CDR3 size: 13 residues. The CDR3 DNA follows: TGTGCCAGCAGCTCGCGACAGGGCACTGAAGCTTTCTTT. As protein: CASSSRQGTEAFF.

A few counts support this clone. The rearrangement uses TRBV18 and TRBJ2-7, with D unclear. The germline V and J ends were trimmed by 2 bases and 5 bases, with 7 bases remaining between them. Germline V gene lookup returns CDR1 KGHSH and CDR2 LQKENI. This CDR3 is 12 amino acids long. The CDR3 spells CASSPERDEQYF. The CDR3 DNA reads TGTGCCAGCTCACCAGAAAGGGACGAGCAGTACTTC.

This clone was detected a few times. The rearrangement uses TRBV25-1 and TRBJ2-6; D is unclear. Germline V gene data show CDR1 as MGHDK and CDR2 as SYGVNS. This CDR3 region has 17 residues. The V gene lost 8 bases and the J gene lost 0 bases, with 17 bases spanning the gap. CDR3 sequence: CASGGDIQFSGANVLTF. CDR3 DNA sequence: TGTGCCAGCGGTGGCGACATACAGTTCTCTGGGGCCAACGTCCTGACTTTC.

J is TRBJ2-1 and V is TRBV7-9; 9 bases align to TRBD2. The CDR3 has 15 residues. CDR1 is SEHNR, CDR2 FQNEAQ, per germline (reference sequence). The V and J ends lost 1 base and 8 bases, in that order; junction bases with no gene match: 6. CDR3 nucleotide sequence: TGTGCCAGCAGCTTAGGTAGCGGGAGTATCCATGAGCAGTTCTTC. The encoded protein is CASSLGSGSIHEQFF.

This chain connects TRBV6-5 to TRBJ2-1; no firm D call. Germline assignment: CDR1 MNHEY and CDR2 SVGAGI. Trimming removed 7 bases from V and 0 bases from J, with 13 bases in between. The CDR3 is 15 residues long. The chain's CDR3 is CASKYYRSSYNEQFF. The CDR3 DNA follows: TGTGCCAGCAAGTATTATCGGAGCTCCTACAATGAGCAGTTCTTC.

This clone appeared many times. CDR3 amino acids: CAWSLPQGRAYNEQFF. CDR3 in DNA: TGTGCCTGGAGTTTGCCCCAGGGGAGAGCCTACAATGAGCAGTTCTTC. The V gene is TRBV30, the J gene TRBJ2-1, with D possibly matching TRBD1 (6 bases). The V end was cut by 2 bases, the J end by 2 bases, with 16 bases between. The CDR3 runs 16 residues. CDR1 and CDR2 (germline): GTSNPN, SVGIG (reference sequence).

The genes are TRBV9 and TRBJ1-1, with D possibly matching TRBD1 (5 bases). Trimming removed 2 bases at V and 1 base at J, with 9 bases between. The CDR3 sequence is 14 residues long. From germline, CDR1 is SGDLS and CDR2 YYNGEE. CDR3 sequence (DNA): TGTGCCAGCAGCGTTGGGGCTTGGAACACTGAAGCTTTCTTT. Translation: CASSVGAWNTEAFF.

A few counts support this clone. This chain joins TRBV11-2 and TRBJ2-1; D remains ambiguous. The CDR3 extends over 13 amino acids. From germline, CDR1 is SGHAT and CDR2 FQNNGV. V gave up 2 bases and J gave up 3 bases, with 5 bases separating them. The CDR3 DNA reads TGTGCCAGCAGCTTACAGAACTACAATGAGCAGTTCTTC. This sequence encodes CASSLQNYNEQFF.

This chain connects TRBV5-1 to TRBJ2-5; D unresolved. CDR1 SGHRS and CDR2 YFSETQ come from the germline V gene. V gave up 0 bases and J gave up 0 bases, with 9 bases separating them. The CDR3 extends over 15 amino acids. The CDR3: CASSLDVGYQETQYF. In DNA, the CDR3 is TGCGCCAGCAGCTTGGATGTTGGGTACCAAGAGACCCAGTACTTC.

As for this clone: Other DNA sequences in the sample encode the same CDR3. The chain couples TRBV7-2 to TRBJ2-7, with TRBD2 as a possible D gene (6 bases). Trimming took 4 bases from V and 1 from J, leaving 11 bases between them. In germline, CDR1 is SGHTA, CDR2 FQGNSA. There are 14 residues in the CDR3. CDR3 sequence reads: CASSSLSGSYEQYF. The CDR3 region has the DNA TGTGCCAGCAGCTCCCTTAGCGGTTCCTACGAGCAGTACTTC.

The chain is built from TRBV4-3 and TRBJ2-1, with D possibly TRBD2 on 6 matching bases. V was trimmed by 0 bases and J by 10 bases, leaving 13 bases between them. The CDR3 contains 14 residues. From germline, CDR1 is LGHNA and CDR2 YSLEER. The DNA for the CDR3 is TGCGCCAGCAGCCAAGATCCTAGCGCGAGAGAGCAGTTCTTC. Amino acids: CASSQDPSAREQFF.

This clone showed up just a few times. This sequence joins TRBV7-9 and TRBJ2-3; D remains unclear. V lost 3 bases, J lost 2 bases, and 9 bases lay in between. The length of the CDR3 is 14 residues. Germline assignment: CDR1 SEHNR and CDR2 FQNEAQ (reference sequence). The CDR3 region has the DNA TGTGCCAGCAGCTTCCGGCCCCCCACAGATACGCAGTATTTT. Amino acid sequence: CASSFRPPTDTQYF.

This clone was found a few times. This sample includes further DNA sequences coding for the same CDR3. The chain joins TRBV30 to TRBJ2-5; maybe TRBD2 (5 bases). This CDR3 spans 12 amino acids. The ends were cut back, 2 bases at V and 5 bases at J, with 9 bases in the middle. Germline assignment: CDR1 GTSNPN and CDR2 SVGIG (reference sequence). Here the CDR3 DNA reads TGTGCCTGGAGTTCGGGGTGGGAGACCCAGTACTTC. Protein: CAWSSGWETQYF.

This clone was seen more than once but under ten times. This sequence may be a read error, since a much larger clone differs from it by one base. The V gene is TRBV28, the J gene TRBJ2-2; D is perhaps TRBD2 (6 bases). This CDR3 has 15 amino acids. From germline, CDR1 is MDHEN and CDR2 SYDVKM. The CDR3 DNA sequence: TGTGCCAGCAAAGGAGGAGGGTTGAACCCCGGGGAGCTGTTTTTT. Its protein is CASKGGGLNPGELFF.

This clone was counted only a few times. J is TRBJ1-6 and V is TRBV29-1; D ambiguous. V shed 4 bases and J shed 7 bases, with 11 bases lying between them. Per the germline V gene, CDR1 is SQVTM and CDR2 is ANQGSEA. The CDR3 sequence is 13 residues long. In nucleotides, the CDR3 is TGCAGCGTTGCGGCAGACCAAAATTCACCCCTCCACTTT. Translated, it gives CSVAADQNSPLHF.

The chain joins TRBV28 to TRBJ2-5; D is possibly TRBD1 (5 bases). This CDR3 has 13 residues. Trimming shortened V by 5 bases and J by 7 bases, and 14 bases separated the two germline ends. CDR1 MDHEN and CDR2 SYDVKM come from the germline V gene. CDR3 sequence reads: CASSPQGPGTQYF. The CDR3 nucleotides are TGTGCCAGCAGTCCCCAGGGCCCCGGGACCCAGTACTTC.

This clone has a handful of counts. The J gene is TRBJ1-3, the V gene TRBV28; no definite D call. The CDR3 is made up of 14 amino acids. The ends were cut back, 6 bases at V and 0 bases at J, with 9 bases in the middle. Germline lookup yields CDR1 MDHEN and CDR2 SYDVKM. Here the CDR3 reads CASRDQRSGNTIYF. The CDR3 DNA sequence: TGTGCCAGCAGAGATCAGCGCTCTGGAAACACCATATATTTT.

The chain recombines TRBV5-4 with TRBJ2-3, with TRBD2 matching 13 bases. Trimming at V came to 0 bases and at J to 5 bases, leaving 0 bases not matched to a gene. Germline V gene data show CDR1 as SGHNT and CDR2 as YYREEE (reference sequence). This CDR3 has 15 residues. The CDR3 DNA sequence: TGTGCCAGCAGCTTGGGACTAGCGGGAGGAGATACGCAGTATTTT. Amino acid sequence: CASSLGLAGGDTQYF.

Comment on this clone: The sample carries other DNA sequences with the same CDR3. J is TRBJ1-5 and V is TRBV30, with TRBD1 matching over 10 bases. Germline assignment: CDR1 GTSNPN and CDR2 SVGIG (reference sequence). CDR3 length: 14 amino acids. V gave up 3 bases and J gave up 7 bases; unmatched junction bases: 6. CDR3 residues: CAWSRDRGDQPQHF. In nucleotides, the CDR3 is TGTGCCTGGAGCCGGGACAGGGGAGACCAGCCCCAGCATTTT.

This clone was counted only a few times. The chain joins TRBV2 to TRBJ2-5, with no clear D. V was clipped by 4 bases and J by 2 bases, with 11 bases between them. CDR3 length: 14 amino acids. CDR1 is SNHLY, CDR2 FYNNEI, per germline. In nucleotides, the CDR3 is TGTGCCAGCAGTGCCTACAGCCAACAAGAGACCCAGTACTTC. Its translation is CASSAYSQQETQYF.